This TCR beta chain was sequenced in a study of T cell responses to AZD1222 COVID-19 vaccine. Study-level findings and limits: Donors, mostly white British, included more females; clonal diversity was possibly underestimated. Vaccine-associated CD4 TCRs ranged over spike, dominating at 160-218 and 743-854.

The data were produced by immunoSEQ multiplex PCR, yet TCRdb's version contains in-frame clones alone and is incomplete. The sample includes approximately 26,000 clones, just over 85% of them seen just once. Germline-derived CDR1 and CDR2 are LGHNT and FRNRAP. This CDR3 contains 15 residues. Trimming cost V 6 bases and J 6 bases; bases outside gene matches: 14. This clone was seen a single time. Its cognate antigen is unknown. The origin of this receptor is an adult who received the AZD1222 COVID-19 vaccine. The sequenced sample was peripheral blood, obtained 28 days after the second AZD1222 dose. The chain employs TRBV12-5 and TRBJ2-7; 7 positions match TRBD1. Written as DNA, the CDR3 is TGTGCTAGTGGGCTGGGACAGACCATCCGGGGCGAGCAGTACTTC. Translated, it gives CASGLGQTIRGEQYF.